This TCR beta chain originates from a study of blood T cells in healthy people across ages. Study-level findings and limits: Measured against age, TCR beta diversity per million T cells decreased in a roughly linear manner.

A second PCR, run for about 6 to 11 cycles, used a sample-barcoded 5' primer plus a J-beta primer mix. MiXCR, applied by TCRdb to the 5' RACE reads, yields one record per CDR3 protein. The table shows roughly 1,700,000 distinct CDR3 sequences, with over 25% occurring only once. This clonotype showed up just once. Its antigen is not identified. CDR1 and CDR2 (germline): DFQATT, SNEGSKA (reference sequence). CDR3 size: 14 residues. V dropped 5 bases and J dropped 2 bases, with 15 bases sitting between them. The chain recombines TRBV20-1 with TRBJ2-5; D ambiguous. This TCR was sampled from a woman in her twenties or thirties in good health. Sequenced input: blood. The CDR3 region is CSAAPIVQQETQYF. CDR3 nucleotide sequence: TGCAGTGCTGCCCCAATTGTCCAACAAGAGACCCAGTACTTC.